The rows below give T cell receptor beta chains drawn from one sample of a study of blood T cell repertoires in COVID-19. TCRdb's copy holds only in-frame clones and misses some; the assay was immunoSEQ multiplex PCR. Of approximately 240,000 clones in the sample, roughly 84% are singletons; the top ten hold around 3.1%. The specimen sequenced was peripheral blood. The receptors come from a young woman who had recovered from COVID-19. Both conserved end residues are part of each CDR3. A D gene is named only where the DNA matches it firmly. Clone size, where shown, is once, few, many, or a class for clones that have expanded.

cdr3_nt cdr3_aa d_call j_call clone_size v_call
TGTGCCAGCAGCCCCGCTAGCGGGAGACTAGACGAGCAGTACTTC CASSPASGRLDEQYF TRBD2 TRBJ2-7 . TRBV9
TGTGCCAGCAGTTTAGGGCAGGGGGCTACTGAAGCTTTCTTT CASSLGQGATEAFF TRBD1 TRBJ1-1 . TRBV28
TGTGCCACCAGTGTCTGTAGGAGGACAGAGACCCAGTACTTC CATSVCRRTETQYF . TRBJ2-5 . TRBV24-1
TGTGCCAGCAGACGAGGGACTAGCGGGAGTCATCAATCCTACGAGCAGTACTTC CASRRGTSGSHQSYEQYF TRBD2 TRBJ2-7 . TRBV6-6
TGTGCCAGCAGTCCCCCGACAGGGGGAGTGGAGACCCAGTACTTC CASSPPTGGVETQYF TRBD1 TRBJ2-5 . TRBV28
TGCGCCAGCAGCCAAGAGCAGGGATACGAGCAGTACTTC CASSQEQGYEQYF . TRBJ2-7 . TRBV4-1
TGTGCCATCAGTTTTAGTCGGGGAACGGATGGCTACACCTTC CAISFSRGTDGYTF . TRBJ1-2 . TRBV10-3
TGTGCCAGCACACAGAGCACAGATACGCAGTATTTT CASTQSTDTQYF . TRBJ2-3 . TRBV2
TGTGCCAGCAGTGAAGCGCGGGTCGGGGTAGAGGGCTACACCTTC CASSEARVGVEGYTF . TRBJ1-2 . TRBV6-1
TGTGCCAGCAGCGTCGACAGGGGTGTTGGGGGAAACACCATATATTTT CASSVDRGVGGNTIYF TRBD1 TRBJ1-3 once TRBV9